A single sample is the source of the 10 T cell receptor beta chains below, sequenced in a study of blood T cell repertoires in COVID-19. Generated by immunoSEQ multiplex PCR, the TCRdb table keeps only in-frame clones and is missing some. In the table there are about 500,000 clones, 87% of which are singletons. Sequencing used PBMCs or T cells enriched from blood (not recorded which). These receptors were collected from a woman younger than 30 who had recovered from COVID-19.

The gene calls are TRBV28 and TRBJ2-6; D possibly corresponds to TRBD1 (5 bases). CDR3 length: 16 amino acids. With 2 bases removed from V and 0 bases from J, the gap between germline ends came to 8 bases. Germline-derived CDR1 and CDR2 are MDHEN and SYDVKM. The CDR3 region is CASSLGDSSGANVLTF. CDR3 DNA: TGTGCCAGCAGTTTAGGCGACAGCTCTGGGGCCAACGTCCTGACTTTC.

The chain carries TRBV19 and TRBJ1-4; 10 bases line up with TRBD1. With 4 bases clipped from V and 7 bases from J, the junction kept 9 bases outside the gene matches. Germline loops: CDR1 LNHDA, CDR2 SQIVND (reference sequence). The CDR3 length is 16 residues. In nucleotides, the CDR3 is TGTGCCAGTAGTACCGACAGGGGGCCCACACGTGAAAAACTGTTTTTT. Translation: CASSTDRGPTREKLFF.

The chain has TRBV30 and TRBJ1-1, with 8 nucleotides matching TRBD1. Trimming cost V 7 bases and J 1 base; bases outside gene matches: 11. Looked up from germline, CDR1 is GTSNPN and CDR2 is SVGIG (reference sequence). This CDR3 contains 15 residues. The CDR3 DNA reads TGTGCCTTGGAACAACAGGGGGGAGGGAACACTGAAGCTTTCTTT. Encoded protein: CALEQQGGGNTEAFF.

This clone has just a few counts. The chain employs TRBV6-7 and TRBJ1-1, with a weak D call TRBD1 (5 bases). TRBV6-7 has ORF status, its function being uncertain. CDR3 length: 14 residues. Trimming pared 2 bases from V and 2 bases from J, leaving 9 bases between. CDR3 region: CASSYGGDNTEAFF. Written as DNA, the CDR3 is TGTGCCAGCAGTTACGGGGGGGATAACACTGAAGCTTTCTTT.

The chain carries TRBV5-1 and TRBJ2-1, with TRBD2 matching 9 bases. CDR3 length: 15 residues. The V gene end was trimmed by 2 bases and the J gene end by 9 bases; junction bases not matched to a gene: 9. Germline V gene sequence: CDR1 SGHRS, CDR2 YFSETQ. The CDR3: CASSLGPAGGVEQFF. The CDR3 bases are TGCGCCAGCAGCTTAGGGCCCGCGGGAGGGGTTGAGCAGTTCTTC.

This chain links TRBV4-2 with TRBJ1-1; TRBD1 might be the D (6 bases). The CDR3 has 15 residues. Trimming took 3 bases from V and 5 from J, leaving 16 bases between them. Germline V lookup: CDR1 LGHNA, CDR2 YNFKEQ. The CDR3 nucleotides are TGTGCCAGCAGCCAGGAAGGGACACCTGAGACTGAAGCTTTCTTT. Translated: CASSQEGTPETEAFF.

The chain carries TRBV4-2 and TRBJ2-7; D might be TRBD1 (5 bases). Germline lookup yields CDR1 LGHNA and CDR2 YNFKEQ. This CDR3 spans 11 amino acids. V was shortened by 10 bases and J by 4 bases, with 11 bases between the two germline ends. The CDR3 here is CAIPRGYEQYF. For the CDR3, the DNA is TGTGCCATCCCAAGGGGTTACGAGCAGTACTTC.

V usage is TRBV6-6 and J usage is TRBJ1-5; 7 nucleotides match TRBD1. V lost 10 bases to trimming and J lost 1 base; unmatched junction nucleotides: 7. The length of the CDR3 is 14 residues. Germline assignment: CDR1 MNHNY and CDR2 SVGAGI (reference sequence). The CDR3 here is CATTQGESNQPQHF. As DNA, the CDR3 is TGTGCCACTACTCAGGGGGAGAGCAATCAGCCCCAGCATTTT.

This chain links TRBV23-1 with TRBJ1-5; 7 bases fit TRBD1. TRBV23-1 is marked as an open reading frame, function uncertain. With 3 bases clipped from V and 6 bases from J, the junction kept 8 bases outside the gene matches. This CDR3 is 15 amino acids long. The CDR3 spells CASSHDRSGGQPQHF. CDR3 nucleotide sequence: TGCGCCAGCAGTCATGACAGGTCAGGGGGTCAGCCCCAGCATTTT.

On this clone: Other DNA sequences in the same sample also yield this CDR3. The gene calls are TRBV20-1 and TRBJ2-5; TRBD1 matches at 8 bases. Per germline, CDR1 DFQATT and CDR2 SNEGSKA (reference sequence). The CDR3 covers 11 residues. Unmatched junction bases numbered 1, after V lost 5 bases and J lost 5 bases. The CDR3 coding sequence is TGCAGTGCTCGGGACAGGGAGACCCAGTACTTC. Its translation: CSARDRETQYF.